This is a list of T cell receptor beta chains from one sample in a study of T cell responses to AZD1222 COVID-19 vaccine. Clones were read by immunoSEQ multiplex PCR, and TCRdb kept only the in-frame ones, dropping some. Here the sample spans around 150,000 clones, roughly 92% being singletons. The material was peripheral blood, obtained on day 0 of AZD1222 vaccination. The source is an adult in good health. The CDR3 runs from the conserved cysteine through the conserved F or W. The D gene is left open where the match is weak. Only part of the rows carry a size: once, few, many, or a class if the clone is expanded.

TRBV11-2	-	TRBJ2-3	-	TGTGCCAGCAGCTGGGGACCGGGACTCTTCACAGATACGCAGTATTTT	CASSWGPGLFTDTQYF
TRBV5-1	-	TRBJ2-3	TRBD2	TGCGCCAGCAGCTTGGCGACTAGCGGGGGCCTTAGCACAGATACGCAGTATTTT	CASSLATSGGLSTDTQYF
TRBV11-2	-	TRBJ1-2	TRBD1	TGTGCCAGCAGCCAGACCCCGGGACAGGACTATGGCTACACCTTC	CASSQTPGQDYGYTF
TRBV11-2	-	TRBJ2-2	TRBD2	TGTGCCAGCAGCTCCCTGACTAGCGGGCCGAACACCGGGGAGCTGTTTTTT	CASSSLTSGPNTGELFF
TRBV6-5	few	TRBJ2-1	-	TGTGCCAGCAGCCACCCCCAGTCAAATGAGCAGTTCTTC	CASSHPQSNEQFF
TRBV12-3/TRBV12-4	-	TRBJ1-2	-	TGTGCCACCGGATCGGTTAGCTATGGCTACACCTTC	CATGSVSYGYTF
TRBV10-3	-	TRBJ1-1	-	TGTGCCATCAGTGAGGGGGGAGTGAACACTGAAGCTTTCTTT	CAISEGGVNTEAFF
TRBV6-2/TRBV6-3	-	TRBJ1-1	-	TGTGCCAGCAGTCCAGCCGGGACAATTGGGCGGACTGAAGCTTTCTTT	CASSPAGTIGRTEAFF
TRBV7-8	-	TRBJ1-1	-	TGTGCCAGCAGCTCGGAAAAGACACCCCTGAACACTGAAGCTTTCTTT	CASSSEKTPLNTEAFF
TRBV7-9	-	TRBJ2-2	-	TGTGCCAGCAGTTATGGTGGGTCCGCCACCGGGGAGCTGTTTTTT	CASSYGGSATGELFF
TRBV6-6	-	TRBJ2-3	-	TGTGCCAGCAGTCAACAGTCAGATACGCAGTATTTT	CASSQQSDTQYF
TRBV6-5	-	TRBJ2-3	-	TGTGCCAGCAGTAGCACAGATACGCAGTATTTT	CASSSTDTQYF
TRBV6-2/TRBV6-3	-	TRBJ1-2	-	TGTGCCAGCAGTTACGGGGTCGAGTATGGCTACACCTTC	CASSYGVEYGYTF
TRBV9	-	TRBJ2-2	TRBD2	TGTGCCAGCAGCCCGGGGGGGACTGTGAACACCGGGGAGCTGTTTTTT	CASSPGGTVNTGELFF
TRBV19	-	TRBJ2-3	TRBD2	TGTGCCAGTAAACCTAGCGGGAACCCCTGGGATACGCAGTATTTT	CASKPSGNPWDTQYF
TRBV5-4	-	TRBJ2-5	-	TGTGCCAGCAGCTTGGGACAGAGGATACAAGAGACCCAGTACTTC	CASSLGQRIQETQYF
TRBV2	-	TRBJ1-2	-	TGTGCCACCCCAGACCCCCAGGGCGATGGCTACACCTTC	CATPDPQGDGYTF
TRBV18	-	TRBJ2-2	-	TGTGCCAGCTCACCAGCTCAGTTGAACACCGGGGAGCTGTTTTTT	CASSPAQLNTGELFF
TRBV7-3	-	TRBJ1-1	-	TGTGCCAGCAGCTTATCAGGGGACAACACTGAAGCTTTCTTT	CASSLSGDNTEAFF
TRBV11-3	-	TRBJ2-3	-	TGTGCCAGCAGCTTACAGGGATCCACAGATACGCAGTATTTT	CASSLQGSTDTQYF
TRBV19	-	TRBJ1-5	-	TGTGCCAGTAGTATAACCCCCAGGGCCAATCAGCCCCAGCATTTT	CASSITPRANQPQHF
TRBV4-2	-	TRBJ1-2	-	TGTGCCAGCAGCCAAGATCCGGGGAACGGCTACACCTTC	CASSQDPGNGYTF
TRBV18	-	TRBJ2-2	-	TGTGCCAGCTCGGGCCGAACGGGCGGGGAGCTGTTTTTT	CASSGRTGGELFF
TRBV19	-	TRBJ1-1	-	TGTGCCAGTATGATGGGTTGGGGGCCTGGAGCTTTCTTT	CASMMGWGPGAFF
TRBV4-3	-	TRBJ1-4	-	TGCGCCAGCAGCCAAGCAACAGGGAGGGGGGAAAAACTGTTTTTT	CASSQATGRGEKLFF
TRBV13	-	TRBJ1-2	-	TGTGCCAGCAGCTTCGTGGGTCACGATGGCTACACCTTC	CASSFVGHDGYTF
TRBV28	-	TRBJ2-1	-	TGTGCCAGCAGTTTTATAGGCAAATACAATGAGCAGTTCTTC	CASSFIGKYNEQFF
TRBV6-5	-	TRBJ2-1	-	TGTGCCAGCAGTTACCAGCGGTTGGCTTATGAGCAGTTCTTC	CASSYQRLAYEQFF
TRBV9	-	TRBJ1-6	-	TGTGCCAGCAGCGTAGGTACAGAGCCCCTCCACTTT	CASSVGTEPLHF
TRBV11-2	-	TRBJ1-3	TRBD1	TGTGCCAGCAACGTTCAGGAGGGGGCTTCTGGAAACACCATATATTTT	CASNVQEGASGNTIYF
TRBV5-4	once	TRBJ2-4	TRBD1	TGTGCCAGCAGCTTGAGACAGGGGAAAAACATTCAGTACTTC	CASSLRQGKNIQYF
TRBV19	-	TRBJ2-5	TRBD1	TGTGCCAGTAGTATAGGTGACAGGGGGTTGGAGACCCAGTACTTC	CASSIGDRGLETQYF
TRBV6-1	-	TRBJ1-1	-	TGTGCCAGCAGTGAAGCGTCCGGCAGGAGCACTGAAGCTTTCTTT	CASSEASGRSTEAFF
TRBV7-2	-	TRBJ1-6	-	TGTGCCAGCAGCTTACAGGGTCCGGGCAATTCACCCCTCCACTTT	CASSLQGPGNSPLHF
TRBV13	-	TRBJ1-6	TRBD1	TGTGCCAGCAGCTCGGGACAGGGGATCTATAATTCACCCCTCCACTTT	CASSSGQGIYNSPLHF
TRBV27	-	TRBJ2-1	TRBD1	TGTGCCAGCAGTTTAATGGGGACAGGGAATGAGCAGTTCTTC	CASSLMGTGNEQFF
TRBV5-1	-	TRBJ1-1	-	TGCGCCAGCAGCTCCTCAACAGGGCAATGGACTGAAGCTTTCTTT	CASSSSTGQWTEAFF
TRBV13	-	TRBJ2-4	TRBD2	TGTGCCAGCAGCGCCACGAAAGCGGGACGAGGAAACATTCAGTACTTC	CASSATKAGRGNIQYF
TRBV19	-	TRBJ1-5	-	TGTGCCAGTAGTATTCCAGGGCAGCCCCAGCATTTT	CASSIPGQPQHF
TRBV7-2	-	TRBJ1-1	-	TGTGCCAGCAGCTTAGGGTTCACAGGGATTGGCACTGAAGCTTTCTTT	CASSLGFTGIGTEAFF
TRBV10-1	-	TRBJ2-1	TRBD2	TGCGCCAGCAGTTTACTAGCGGGAGACCACAATGAGCAGTTCTTC	CASSLLAGDHNEQFF
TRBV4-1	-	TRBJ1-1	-	TGCGCCAGCAGCCAAGGGGGGTCAGTGAACACTGAAGCTTTCTTT	CASSQGGSVNTEAFF
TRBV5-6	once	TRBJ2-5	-	TGTGCCAGCAGCTGGGACCTCGAGGCGGAGACCCAGTACTTC	CASSWDLEAETQYF
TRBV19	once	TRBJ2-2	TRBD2	TGTGCCAGTAGACTAGCGGGGACGGGGGAGCTGTTTTTT	CASRLAGTGELFF
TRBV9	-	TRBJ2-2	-	TGTGCCAGCGGGGGGAACATTAGAGATCTAGGTTACACCGGGGAGCTGTTTTTT	CASGGNIRDLGYTGELFF
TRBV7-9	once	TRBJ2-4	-	TGTGCCAGCAGCCTAGGAGTCAGGGGCTCCAAAAACATTCAGTACTTC	CASSLGVRGSKNIQYF
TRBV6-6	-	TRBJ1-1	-	TGTGCCAGCAGTTACAGTTCGTCCCCTATGAACACTGAAGCTTTCTTT	CASSYSSSPMNTEAFF
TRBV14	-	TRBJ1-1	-	TGTGCCAGCAGCCTCTTAATTCAGGTCCTGAACACTGAAGCTTTCTTT	CASSLLIQVLNTEAFF
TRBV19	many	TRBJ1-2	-	TGTGCCAGTAGTCTGGGCTACATGGGGGCTCAAGAGTATGGCTACACCTTC	CASSLGYMGAQEYGYTF
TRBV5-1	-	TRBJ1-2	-	TGCGCCAGCAGCATAACGGGCGGTGGGTATGGCTACACCTTC	CASSITGGGYGYTF